The 9 T cell receptor beta chains given below trace back to one sample, sequenced in a study of regulatory T cells in long-lasting Graves disease. Building of the TCR beta libraries involved iRepertoire HTBI primers and Arm-PCR of CDR3 regions. TCRdb re-analysed the multiplex PCR reads in MiXCR, keeping a single row per CDR3 protein. The sample consists of nearly 350,000 distinct CDR3 sequences, around 20% of them appearing once. Specified time point: persistent/refractory GD, antithyroid drugs over 5 years with positive TRAb. PBMCs were the source of the RNA used for TCR sequencing. This specimen was peripheral blood mononuclear cells (PBMCs), taken when the disease was refractory, from a patient treated with antithyroid drugs. These receptors were taken from a female donor with Graves disease.

The chain links TRBV29-1 to TRBJ1-2; D remains unclear. V lost 1 base and J 3 bases, leaving 9 bases between the germline ends. The CDR3 consists of 13 residues. Germline V gives CDR1 SQVTM, CDR2 ANQGSEA. The CDR3 region is CSVEGQSYYGYTF. CDR3 bases: TGCAGCGTTGAAGGACAAAGCTACTATGGCTACACCTTC. Drawing the rest from reference TRBV29-1 and TRBJ1-2, the complete variable domain is SAVISQKPSRDICQRGTSLTIQCQVDSQVTMMFWYRQQPGQSLTLIATANQGSEATYESGFVIDKFPISRPNLTFSTLTVSNMSPEDSSIYLCSVEGQSYYGYTFGSGTRLTVV.

This clonotype has just a few counts. The chain employs TRBV29-1 and TRBJ1-1; 7 nucleotides align to TRBD1. J gave up 11 bases and V 2 bases, and 11 bases lay outside the gene matches. The CDR3 loop spans 13 amino acids. From germline, CDR1 is SQVTM and CDR2 ANQGSEA. This CDR3 reads CSVERGQLPVAFF. CDR3 in DNA: TGCAGCGTTGAACGGGGACAGCTGCCCGTGGCTTTCTTT.

The gene calls are TRBV24-1 and TRBJ1-4; D may be TRBD1 (5 bases). The ends were cut back, 6 bases at V and 8 bases at J, with 15 bases in the middle. Germline CDR1 reads KGHDR; CDR2 reads SFDVKD. CDR3 length: 14 amino acids. In DNA form, the CDR3 reads TGTGCCACCAGTCCGGGGCCCGGTCGAGAAAAACTGTTTTTT. It specifies CATSPGPGREKLFF.

The rearrangement joins TRBV9 to TRBJ2-2; 7 positions agree with TRBD1. CDR3 length equals 17 residues. V shed 3 bases, J shed 4 bases, and the junction held 12 bases outside the gene matches. CDR1 and CDR2 (germline): SGDLS, YYNGEE. In DNA, the CDR3 is TGTGCCAGCAGCGATATGAACGACAGGGTGGGCACCGGGGAGCTGTTTTTT. It yields the protein CASSDMNDRVGTGELFF. The full variable domain, completed using reference TRBV9 and TRBJ2-2, is DSGVTQTPKHLITATGQRVTLRCSPRSGDLSVYWYQQSLDQGLQFLIQYYNGEERAKGNILERFSAQQFPDLHSELNLSSLELGDSALYFCASSDMNDRVGTGELFFGEGSRLTVL.

This clonotype was recorded a few times. The chain joins TRBV20-1 to TRBJ1-3; D is ambiguous. The CDR3 contains 14 residues. Germline CDR1 DFQATT, CDR2 SNEGSKA (reference sequence). V was cut by 0 bases and J by 7 bases, with 13 bases left in between. The CDR3 sequence is CSARDVGGWNTIYF. The CDR3 nucleotides read TGCAGTGCTAGAGATGTAGGTGGATGGAACACCATATATTTT.

There are a few counts of this clonotype. The chain recombines TRBV15 with TRBJ2-4; TRBD1 aligns across 7 bases. V trimming: 2 bases; J trimming: 1 base; junction bases outside the gene matches: 17. CDR1 is LNHNV and CDR2 is YYDKDF in the germline V gene (reference sequence). This CDR3 has 20 amino acids. The CDR3 loop is CATSRSLLNRGWGAKNIQYF. The DNA for the CDR3 is TGTGCCACCAGCAGATCGCTCCTTAACAGGGGCTGGGGGGCCAAAAACATTCAGTACTTC. Variable domain in full (rest from reference TRBV15 and TRBJ2-4): DAMVIQNPRYQVTQFGKPVTLSCSQTLNHNVMYWYQQKSSQAPKLLFHYYDKDFNNEADTPDNFQSRRPNTSFCFLDIRSPGLGDTAMYLCATSRSLLNRGWGAKNIQYFGAGTRLSVL.

This clonotype was observed many times. The chain joins TRBV2 to TRBJ1-5, with D uncertain. CDR3 length: 15 amino acids. Germline CDR1 and CDR2: SNHLY and FYNNEI. V lost 7 bases to trimming and J lost 2 bases, with 15 bases between them. CDR3 coding DNA: TGTGCCAGCACTCAGAGGGTTGGTGGCAATCAGCCCCAGCATTTT. Protein product: CASTQRVGGNQPQHF.

This clonotype was detected many times. The rearrangement links TRBV6-1 to TRBJ1-1; maybe TRBD1 (6 bases). V lost 4 bases and J lost 1, with 10 bases in between. The germline CDR1 and CDR2 sequences are MNHNS and SASEGT. The CDR3 runs 14 residues. CDR3 DNA sequence: TGTGCCAGCAGTGCCGGGACAACGAACACTGAAGCTTTCTTT. Residues: CASSAGTTNTEAFF.

This clonotype was seen ten or more times. The CDR3 is CASRTDGNTEAFF. The CDR3 DNA reads TGTGCCAGCAGGACGGACGGGAACACTGAAGCTTTCTTT. The chain couples TRBV28 to TRBJ1-1; D is uncertain. This CDR3 spans 13 amino acids. Trimming removed 6 bases at V and 1 base at J, with 9 bases between. Germline assignment: CDR1 MDHEN and CDR2 SYDVKM. The full variable domain, rest sourced from reference TRBV28 and TRBJ1-1, is DVKVTQSSRYLVKRTGEKVFLECVQDMDHENMFWYRQDPGLGLRLIYFSYDVKMKEKGDIPEGYSVSREKKERFSLILESASTNQTSMYLCASRTDGNTEAFFGQGTRLTVV.